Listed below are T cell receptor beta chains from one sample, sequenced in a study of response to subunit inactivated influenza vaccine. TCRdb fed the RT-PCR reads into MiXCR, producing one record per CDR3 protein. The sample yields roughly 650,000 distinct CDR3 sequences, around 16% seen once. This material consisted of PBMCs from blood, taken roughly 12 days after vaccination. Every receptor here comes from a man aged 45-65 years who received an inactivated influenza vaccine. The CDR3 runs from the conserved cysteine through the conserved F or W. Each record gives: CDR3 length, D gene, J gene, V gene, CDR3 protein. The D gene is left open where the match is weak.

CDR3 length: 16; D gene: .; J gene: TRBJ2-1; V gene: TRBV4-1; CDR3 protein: CASSLRPGTFYNEQFF
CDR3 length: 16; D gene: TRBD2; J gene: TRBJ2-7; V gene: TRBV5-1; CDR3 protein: CASSQALSGDSYEQYF
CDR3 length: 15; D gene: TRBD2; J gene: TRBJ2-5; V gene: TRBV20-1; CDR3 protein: CSARVAGDFQETQYF
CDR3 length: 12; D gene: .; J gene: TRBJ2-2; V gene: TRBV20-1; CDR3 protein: CSAGRVTGELFF
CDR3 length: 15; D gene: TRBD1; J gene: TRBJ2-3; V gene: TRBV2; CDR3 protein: CASRNPGQGGNTQYF
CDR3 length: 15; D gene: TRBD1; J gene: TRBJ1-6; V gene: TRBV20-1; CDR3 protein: CSARPTGQNGSPLHF
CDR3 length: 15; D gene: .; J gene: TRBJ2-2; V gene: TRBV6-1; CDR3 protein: CASSPEGDLAGELFF
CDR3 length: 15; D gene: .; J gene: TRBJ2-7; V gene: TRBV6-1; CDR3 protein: CASSKRRGRGNEQYF
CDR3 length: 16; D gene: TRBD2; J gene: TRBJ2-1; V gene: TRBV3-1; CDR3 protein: CASSQERLAEYNEQFF
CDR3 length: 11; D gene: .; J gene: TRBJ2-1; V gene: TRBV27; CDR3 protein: CASSHYNEQFF
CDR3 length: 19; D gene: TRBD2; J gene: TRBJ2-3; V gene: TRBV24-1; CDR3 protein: CATSDPLGLAGGPTDTQYF
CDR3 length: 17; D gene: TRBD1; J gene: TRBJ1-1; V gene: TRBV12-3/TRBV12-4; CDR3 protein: CASSFGTGGKGNTEAFF
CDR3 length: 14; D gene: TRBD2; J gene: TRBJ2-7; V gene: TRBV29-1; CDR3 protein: CSASSGRTLGEQYF
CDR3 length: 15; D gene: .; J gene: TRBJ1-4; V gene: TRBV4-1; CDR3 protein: CASSQTGTYNEKLFF
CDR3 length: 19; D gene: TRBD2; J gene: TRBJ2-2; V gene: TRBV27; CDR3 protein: CASSLYSVAGGTGAGELFF
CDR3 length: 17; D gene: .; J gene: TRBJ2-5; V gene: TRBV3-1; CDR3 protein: CASSPLSTTGLQETQYF
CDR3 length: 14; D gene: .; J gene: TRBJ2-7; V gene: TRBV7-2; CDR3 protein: CASSLVVGSGEQYF
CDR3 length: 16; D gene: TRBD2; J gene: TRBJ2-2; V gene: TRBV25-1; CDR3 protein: CASSQLRGGDTGELFF
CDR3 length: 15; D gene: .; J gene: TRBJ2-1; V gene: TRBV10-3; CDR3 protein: CAISARTGGDNEQFF
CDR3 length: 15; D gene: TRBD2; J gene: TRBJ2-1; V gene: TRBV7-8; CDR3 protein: CASAHGGGLYNEQFF
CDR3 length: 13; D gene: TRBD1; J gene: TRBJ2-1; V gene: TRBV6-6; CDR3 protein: CASSVTRDRLLFF
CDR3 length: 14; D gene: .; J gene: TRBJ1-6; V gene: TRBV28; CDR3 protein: CASSLFGWDSPLHF
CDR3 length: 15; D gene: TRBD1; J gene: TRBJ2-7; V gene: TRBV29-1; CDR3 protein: CSVEDRRQGINEQYF
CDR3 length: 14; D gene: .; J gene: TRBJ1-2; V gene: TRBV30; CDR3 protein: CAWRRITGLYGYTF
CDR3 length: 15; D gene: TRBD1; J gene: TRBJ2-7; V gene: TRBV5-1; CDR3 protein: CASRLGQGFSYEQYF
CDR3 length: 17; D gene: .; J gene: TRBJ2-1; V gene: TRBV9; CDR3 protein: CASSVPTGRMLYNEQFF
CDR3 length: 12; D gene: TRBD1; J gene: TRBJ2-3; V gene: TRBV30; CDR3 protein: CAWDRATDTQYF
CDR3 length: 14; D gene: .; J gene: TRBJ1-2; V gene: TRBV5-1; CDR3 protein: CASSWGSLGYGYTF
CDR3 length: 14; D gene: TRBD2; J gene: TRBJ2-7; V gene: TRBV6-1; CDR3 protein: CASRGGGRSYEQYF
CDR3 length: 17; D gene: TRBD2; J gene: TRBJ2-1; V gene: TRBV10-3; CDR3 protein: CAISEAGTSGSLNEQFF
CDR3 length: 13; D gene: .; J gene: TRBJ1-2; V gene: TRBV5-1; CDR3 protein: CASSLATDSGYTF
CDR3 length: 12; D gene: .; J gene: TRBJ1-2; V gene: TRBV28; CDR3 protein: CASSLTLGGYTF
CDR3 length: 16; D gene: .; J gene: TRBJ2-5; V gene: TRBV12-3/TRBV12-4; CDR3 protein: CASSPSPRAYQETQYF
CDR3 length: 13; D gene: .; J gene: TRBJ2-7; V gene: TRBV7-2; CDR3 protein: CASSTEGSYEQYF
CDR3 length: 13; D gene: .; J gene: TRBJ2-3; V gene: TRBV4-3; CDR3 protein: CASSQGRTDTQYF
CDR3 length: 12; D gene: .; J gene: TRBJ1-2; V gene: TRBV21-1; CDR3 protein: CASSSYRRGYTF
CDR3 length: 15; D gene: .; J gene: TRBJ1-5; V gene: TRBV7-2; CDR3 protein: CASSLYPGSNQPQHF
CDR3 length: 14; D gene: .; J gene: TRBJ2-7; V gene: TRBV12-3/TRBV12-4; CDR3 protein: CASSLSTATYEQYF
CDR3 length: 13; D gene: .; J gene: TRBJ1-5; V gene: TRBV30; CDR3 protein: CAWSRDSNQPQHF
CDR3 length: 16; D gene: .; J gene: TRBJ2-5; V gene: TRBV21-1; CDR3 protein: CASSYGDRTTIETQYF
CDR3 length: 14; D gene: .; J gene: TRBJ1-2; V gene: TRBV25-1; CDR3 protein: CASRGLGQIYGYTF
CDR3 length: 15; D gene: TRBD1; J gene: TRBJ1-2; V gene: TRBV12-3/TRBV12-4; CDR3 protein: CASSVPGQGHYGYTF